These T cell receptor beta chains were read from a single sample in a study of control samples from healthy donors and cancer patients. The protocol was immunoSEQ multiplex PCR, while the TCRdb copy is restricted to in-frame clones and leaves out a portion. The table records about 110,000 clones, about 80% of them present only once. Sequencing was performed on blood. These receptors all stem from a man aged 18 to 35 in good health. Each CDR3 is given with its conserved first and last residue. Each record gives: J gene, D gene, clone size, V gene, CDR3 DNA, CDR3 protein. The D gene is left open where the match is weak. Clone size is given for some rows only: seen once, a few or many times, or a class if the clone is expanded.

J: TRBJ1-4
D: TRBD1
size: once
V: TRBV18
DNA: TGTGCCAGCTCACCTCCCCCAGGGGGTGAAAAACTGTTTTTT
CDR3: CASSPPPGGEKLFF

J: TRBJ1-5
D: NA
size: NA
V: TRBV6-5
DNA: TGTGCCAGCAGTTCACGGGGCTTTAGCAATCAGCCCCAGCATTTT
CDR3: CASSSRGFSNQPQHF

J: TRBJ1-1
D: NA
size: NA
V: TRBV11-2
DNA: TGTGCCAGCAGCTTGGGGGTGAGGACTGAAGCTTTCTTT
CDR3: CASSLGVRTEAFF

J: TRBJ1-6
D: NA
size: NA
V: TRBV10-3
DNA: TGTGCCATCAGTGAAGGGCCCTATAATTCACCCCTCCACTTT
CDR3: CAISEGPYNSPLHF

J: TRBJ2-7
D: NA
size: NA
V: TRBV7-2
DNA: TGTGCCAGCAGCTCCAGCCACGGGGTCGGCTACGAGCAGTACTTC
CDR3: CASSSSHGVGYEQYF

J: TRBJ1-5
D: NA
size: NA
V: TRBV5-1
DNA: TGCGCCAGCAGCTTATTAGGGAATAGCAATCAGCCCCAGCATTTT
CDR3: CASSLLGNSNQPQHF

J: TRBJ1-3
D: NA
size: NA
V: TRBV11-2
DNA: TGTGCCAGCAGCTTAGACGGCAGCTCTGGAAACACCATATATTTT
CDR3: CASSLDGSSGNTIYF

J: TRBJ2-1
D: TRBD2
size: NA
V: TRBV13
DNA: TGTGCCAGCAGCCCCGGGGGGTCGTTCGTCGCTCGGGAGCAGTTCTTC
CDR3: CASSPGGSFVAREQFF

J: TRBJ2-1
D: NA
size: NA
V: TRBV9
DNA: TGTGCCAGCAGCCCACCCTCAGGGCGGAATGAGCAGTTCTTC
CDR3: CASSPPSGRNEQFF

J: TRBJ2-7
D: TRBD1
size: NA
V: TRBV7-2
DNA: TGTGCCAGCAGCAGGACAGGCTACGAGCAGTACTTC
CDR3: CASSRTGYEQYF

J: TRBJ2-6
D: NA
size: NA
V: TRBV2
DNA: TGTGCCAGTTTGAGAGGTCAATCTGGGGCCAACGTCCTGACTTTC
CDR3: CASLRGQSGANVLTF

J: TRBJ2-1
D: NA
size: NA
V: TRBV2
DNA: TGTGCCAGCAGTGAGGGGGAAGGCTACAATGAGCAGTTCTTC
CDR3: CASSEGEGYNEQFF

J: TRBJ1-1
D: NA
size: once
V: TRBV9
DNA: TGTGCCAGCAGCCGTTTTTCCAACACTGAAGCTTTCTTT
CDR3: CASSRFSNTEAFF

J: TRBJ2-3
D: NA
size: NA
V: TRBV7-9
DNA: TGTGCCAGCAGCGGAATTATCACAGATACGCAGTATTTT
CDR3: CASSGIITDTQYF

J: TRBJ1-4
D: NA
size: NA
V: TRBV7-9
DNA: TGTGCCAGCAGCTTGTCCGGGGGCGCAACTAATGAAAAACTGTTTTTT
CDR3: CASSLSGGATNEKLFF

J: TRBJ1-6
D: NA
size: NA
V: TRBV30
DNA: TGTGCCTGGACCCCCCCCGGATCCTATAATTCACCCCTCCACTTT
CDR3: CAWTPPGSYNSPLHF

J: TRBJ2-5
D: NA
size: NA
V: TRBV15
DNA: TGTGCCACCAGCATTGCCCACCTTGCCGCGGAGACCCAGTACTTC
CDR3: CATSIAHLAAETQYF

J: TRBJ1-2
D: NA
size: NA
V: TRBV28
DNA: TGTGCCAGTACCGAAATAGACAGCTATGGCTACACCTTC
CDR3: CASTEIDSYGYTF

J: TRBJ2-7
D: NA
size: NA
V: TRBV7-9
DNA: TGTGCCAGCAGCTTAGTGTCAGGCCTCTCCTACGAGCAGTACTTC
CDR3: CASSLVSGLSYEQYF

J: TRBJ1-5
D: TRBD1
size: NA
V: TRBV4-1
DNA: TGCGCCAGCAGCCAAGTGGGAGGGGGCAACAATCAGCCCCAGCATTTT
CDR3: CASSQVGGGNNQPQHF

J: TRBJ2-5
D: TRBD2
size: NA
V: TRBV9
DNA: TGTGCCAGCAGCCGCGGGGGAACTCAAGAGACCCAGTACTTC
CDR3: CASSRGGTQETQYF

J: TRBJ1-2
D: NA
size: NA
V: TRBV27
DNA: TGTGCCAGCAGTTTAAGGCCCACGTGGGGGGCAGGGTATGGCTACACCTTC
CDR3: CASSLRPTWGAGYGYTF

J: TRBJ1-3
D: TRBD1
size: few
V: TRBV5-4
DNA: TGTGCCAGCAGCCGCCGACAGGGACGAACTGGAAACACCATATATTTT
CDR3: CASSRRQGRTGNTIYF

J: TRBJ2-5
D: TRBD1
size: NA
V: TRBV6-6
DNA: TGTGCCAGCAGTTTCGGGACAGACCAAGAGACCCAGTACTTC
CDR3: CASSFGTDQETQYF

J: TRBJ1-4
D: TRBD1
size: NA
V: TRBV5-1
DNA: TGCGCCAGCAGCTGGGGGACAGCAACTAATGAAAAACTGTTTTTT
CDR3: CASSWGTATNEKLFF

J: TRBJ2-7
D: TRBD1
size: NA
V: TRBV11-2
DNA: TGTGCCAGCAGCTTCCTTCCCGGACAGGGAAGGTACGAGCAGTACTTC
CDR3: CASSFLPGQGRYEQYF

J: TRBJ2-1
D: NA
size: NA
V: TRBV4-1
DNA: TGCGCCAGCAGCCAAGAGCGGACAGCTTACAATGAGCAGTTCTTC
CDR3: CASSQERTAYNEQFF

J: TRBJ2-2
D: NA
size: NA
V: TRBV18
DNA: TGTGCCAGCTCCCAGTTGGGGGTGTCTAACACCGGGGAGCTGTTTTTT
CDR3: CASSQLGVSNTGELFF

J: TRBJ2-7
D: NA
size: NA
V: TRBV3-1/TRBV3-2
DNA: TGTGCCAGCAGCCGGACCTACGAGCAGTACTTC
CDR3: CASSRTYEQYF

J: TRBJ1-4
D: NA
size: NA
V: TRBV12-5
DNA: TGTGCTAGTGGTTTCGGCACGGACCCGGAAAAACTGTTTTTT
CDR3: CASGFGTDPEKLFF

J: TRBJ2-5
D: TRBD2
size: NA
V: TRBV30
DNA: TGTGCCTGGAGTGCCGGGACTAGCGTTCGCGGGGAGACCCAGTACTTC
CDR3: CAWSAGTSVRGETQYF

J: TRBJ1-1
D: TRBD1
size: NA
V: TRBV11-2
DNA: TGTGCCAGCAGCACCCGACAGGGGGCGAACACTGAAGCTTTCTTT
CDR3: CASSTRQGANTEAFF

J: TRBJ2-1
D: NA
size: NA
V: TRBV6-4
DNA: TGTGCCAGCAGTGACGGATACAATGAGCAGTTCTTC
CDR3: CASSDGYNEQFF

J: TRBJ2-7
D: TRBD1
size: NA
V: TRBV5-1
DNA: TGCGCCAGCAGCTTGGCTCCGGGACAGGGGGCAGGGGAGCAGTACTTC
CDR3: CASSLAPGQGAGEQYF

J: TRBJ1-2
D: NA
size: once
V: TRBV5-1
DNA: TGCGCCAGCAAAAGGAAAAGTGTGACGGACACGGATGGCTACACCTTC
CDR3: CASKRKSVTDTDGYTF

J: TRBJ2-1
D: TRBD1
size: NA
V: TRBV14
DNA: TGTGCCAGCAGCCAACTCGGACAGGGGGGACATGAGCAGTTCTTC
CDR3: CASSQLGQGGHEQFF

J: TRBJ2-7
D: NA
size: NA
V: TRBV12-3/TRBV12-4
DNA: TGTGCCAGCAGTTGGGAAGAATCCCACGAGCAGTACTTC
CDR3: CASSWEESHEQYF

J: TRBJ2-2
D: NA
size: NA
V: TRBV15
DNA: TGTGCCACCAGCAGAGATCTCAGTCGTGACGGGGAGCTGTTTTTT
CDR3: CATSRDLSRDGELFF

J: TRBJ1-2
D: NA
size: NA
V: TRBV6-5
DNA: TGTGCCAGCAGTTATGTTCCCCCAGCTAACTATGGCTACACCTTC
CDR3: CASSYVPPANYGYTF

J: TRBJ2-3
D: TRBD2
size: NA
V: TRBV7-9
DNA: TGTGCCAGCAGCCTCGGGGGGGCAGATACGCAGTATTTT
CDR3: CASSLGGADTQYF

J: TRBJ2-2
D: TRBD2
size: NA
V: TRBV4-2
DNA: TGTGCCAGCAGCCAAGGACTAGCGGGGGGTGTAGGCACCGGGGAGCTGTTTTTT
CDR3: CASSQGLAGGVGTGELFF

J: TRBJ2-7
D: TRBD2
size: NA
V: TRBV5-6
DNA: TGTGCCAGCAGCTTGGCGGGTCGGGAGGACTACGAGCAGTACTTC
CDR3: CASSLAGREDYEQYF